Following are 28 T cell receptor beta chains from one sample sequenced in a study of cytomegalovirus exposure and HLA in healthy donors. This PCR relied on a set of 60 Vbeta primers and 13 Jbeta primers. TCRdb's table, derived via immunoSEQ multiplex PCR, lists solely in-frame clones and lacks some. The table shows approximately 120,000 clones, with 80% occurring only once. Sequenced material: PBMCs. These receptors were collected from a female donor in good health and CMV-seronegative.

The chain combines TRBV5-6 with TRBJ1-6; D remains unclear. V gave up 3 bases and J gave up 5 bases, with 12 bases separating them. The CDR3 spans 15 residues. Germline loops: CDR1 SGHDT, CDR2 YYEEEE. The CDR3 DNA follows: TGTGCCAGCAGCTCCCCGAGAGCGAATAATTCACCCCTCCACTTT. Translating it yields CASSSPRANNSPLHF.

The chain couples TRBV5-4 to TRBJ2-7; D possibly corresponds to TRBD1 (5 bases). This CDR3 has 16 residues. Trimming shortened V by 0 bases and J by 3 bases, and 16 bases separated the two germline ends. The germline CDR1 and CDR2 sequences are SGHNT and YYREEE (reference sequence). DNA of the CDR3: TGTGCCAGCAGCTTGGTAGGTTTGTCCGGACACTACGAGCAGTACTTC. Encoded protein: CASSLVGLSGHYEQYF.

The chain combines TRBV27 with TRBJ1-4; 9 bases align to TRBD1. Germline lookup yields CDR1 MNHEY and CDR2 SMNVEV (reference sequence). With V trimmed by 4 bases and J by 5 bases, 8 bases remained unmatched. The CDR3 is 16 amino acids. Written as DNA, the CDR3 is TGTGCCAGCAGTTATTCGTCGACAGGGGGGAATGAAAAACTGTTTTTT. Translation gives CASSYSSTGGNEKLFF. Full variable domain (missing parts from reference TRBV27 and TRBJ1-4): EAQVTQNPRYLITVTGKKLTVTCSQNMNHEYMSWYRQDPGLGLRQIYYSMNVEVTDKGDVPEGYKVSRKEKRNFPLILESPSPNQTSLYFCASSYSSTGGNEKLFFGSGTQLSVL.

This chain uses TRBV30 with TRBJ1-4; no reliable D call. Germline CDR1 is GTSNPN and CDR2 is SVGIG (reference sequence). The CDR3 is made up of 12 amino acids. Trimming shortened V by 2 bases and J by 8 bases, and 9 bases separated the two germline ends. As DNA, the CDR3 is TGTGCCTGGAGTCCCTTGCGGGAAAAACTGTTTTTT. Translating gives CAWSPLREKLFF.

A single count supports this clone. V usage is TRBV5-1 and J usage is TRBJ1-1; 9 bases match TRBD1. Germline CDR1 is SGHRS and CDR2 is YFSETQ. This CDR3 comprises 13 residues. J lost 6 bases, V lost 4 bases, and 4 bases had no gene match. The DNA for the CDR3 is TGCGCCAGCAGCCCAGGGGACAGGGCTGAAGCTTTCTTT. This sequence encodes CASSPGDRAEAFF.

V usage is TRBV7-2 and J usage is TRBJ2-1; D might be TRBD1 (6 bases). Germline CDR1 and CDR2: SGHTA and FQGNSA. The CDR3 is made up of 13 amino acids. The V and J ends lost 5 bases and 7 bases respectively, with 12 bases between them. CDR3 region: CASSRQALNEQFF. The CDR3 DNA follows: TGTGCCAGCAGCAGACAGGCCCTGAATGAGCAGTTCTTC.

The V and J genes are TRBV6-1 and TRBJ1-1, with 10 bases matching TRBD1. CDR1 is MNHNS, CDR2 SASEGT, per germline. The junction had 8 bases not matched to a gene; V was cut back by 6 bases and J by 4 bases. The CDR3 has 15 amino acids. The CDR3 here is CASRRQGARGTEAFF. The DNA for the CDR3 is TGTGCCAGCAGACGACAGGGGGCAAGGGGCACTGAAGCTTTCTTT.

The DNA for the CDR3 is TGTGCCAGCTTACAGGCGAACACCGGGGAGCTGTTTTTT. This encodes CASLQANTGELFF. The chain couples TRBV28 to TRBJ2-2, with D perhaps TRBD1 (5 bases). Germline V gives CDR1 MDHEN, CDR2 SYDVKM. The germline V and J ends were trimmed by 8 bases and 0 bases, with 7 bases remaining between them. The CDR3 totals 13 residues.

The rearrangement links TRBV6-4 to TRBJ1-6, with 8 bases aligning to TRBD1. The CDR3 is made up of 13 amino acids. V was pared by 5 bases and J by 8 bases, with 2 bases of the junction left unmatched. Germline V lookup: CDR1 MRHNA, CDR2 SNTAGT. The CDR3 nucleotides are TGTGCCAGCAGTACGGACAGGGATTCACCCCTCCACTTT. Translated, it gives CASSTDRDSPLHF.

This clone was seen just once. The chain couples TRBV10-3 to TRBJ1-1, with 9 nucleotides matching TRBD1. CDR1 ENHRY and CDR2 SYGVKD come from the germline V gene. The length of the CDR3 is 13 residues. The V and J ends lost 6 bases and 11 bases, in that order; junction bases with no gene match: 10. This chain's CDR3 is CAIRSGQGRDAFF. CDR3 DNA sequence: TGTGCCATCAGGTCGGGACAGGGAAGGGATGCTTTCTTT.

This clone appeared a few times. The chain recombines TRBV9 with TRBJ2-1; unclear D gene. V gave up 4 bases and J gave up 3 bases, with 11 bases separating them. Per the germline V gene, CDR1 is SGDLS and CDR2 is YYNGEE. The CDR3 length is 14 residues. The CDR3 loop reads CASSSEHYYNEQFF. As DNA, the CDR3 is TGTGCCAGCAGCTCGGAACACTACTACAATGAGCAGTTCTTC.

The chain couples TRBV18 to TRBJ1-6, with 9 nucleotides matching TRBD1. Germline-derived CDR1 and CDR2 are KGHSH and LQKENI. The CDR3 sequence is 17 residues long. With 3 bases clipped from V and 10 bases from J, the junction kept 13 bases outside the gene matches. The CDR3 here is CASSPPTGGRGGSPLHF. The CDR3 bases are TGTGCCAGCTCACCCCCCACAGGGGGCAGAGGGGGGTCACCCCTCCACTTT.

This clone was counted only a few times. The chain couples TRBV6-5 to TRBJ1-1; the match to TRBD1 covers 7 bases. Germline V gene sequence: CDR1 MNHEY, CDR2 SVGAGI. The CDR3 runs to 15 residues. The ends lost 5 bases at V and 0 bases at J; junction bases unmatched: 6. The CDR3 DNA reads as TGTGCCAGCAGTCGACAGGGAAGCATGAACACTGAAGCTTTCTTT. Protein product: CASSRQGSMNTEAFF.

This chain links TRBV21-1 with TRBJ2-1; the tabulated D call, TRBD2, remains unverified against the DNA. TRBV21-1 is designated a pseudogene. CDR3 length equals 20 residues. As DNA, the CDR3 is TGTGCCAGCAGCAAAAATACTAGCGGGAGGGCCTTGTCTGCCTACAATGAGCAGTTCTTC. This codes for CASSKNTSGRALSAYNEQFF.

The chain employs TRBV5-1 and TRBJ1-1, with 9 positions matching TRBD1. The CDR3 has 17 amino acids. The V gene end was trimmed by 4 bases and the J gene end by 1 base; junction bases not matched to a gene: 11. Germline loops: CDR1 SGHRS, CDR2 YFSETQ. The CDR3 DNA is TGCGCCAGCAGCGTTGGTACAGGGGGCTTGACGAACACTGAAGCTTTCTTT. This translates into CASSVGTGGLTNTEAFF.

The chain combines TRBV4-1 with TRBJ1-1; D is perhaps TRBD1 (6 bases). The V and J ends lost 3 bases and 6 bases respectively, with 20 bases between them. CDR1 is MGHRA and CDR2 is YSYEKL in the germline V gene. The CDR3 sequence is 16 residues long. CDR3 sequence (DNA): TGCGCCAGCAGCCACCAAAGGACAGTCAGCGGATCTGAAGCTTTCTTT. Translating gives CASSHQRTVSGSEAFF.

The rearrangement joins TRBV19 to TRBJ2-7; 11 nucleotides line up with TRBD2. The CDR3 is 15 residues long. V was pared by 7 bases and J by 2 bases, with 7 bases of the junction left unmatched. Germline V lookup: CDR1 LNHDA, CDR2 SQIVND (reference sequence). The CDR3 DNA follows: TGTGCCAGTACCTCGACTAGCGGGGTTACCTACGAGCAGTACTTC. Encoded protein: CASTSTSGVTYEQYF.

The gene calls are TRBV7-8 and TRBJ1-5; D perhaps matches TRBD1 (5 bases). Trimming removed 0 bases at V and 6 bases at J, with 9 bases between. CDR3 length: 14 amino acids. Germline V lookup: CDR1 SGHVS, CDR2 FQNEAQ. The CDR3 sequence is CASSLAGDGQPQHF. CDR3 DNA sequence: TGTGCCAGCAGCTTAGCAGGGGATGGTCAGCCCCAGCATTTT.

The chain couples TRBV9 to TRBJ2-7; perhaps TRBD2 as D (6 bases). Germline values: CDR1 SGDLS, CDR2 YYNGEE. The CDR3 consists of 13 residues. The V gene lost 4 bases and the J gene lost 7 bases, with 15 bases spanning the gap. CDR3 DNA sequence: TGTGCCAGCAGCAGTTCAGGTGCGGGGGAGCAGTACTTC. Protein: CASSSSGAGEQYF. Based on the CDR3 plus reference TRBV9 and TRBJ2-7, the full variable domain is DSGVTQTPKHLITATGQRVTLRCSPRSGDLSVYWYQQSLDQGLQFLIQYYNGEERAKGNILERFSAQQFPDLHSELNLSSLELGDSALYFCASSSSGAGEQYFGPGTRLTVT.

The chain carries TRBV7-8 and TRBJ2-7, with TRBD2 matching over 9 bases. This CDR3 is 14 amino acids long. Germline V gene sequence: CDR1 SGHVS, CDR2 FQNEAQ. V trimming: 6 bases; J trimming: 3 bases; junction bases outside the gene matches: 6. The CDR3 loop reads CASRLSGGSYEQYF. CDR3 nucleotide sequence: TGTGCCAGCAGACTTAGCGGGGGCAGCTACGAGCAGTACTTC.

CDR3 sequence (DNA): TGTGTGGTGGGGGCGACGTATGGCTACACCTTC. Translation gives CVVGATYGYTF. V gene TRBV11-2 combines with J gene TRBJ1-2; weak D call: TRBD1 (6 bases). The germline V gene encodes CDR1 SGHAT and CDR2 FQNNGV. CDR3 length: 11 amino acids.

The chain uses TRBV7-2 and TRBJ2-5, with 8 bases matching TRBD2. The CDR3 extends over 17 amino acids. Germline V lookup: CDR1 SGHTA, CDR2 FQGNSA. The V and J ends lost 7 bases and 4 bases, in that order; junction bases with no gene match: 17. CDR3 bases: TGTGCCAGCACCGCCCGGGGAGCAGCGGGAGAGGGAGAGACCCAGTACTTC. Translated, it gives CASTARGAAGEGETQYF.

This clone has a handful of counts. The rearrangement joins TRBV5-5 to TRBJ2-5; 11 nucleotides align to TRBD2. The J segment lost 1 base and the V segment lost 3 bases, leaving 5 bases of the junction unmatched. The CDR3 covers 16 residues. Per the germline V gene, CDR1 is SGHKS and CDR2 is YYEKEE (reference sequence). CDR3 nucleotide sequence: TGTGCCAGCAGCTCGGGACTAGCGGTCACCCAAGAGACCCAGTACTTC. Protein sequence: CASSSGLAVTQETQYF. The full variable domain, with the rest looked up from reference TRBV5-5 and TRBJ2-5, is DAGVTQSPTHLIKTRGQQVTLRCSPISGHKSVSWYQQVLGQGPQFIFQYYEKEERGRGNFPDRFSARQFPNYSSELNVNALLLGDSALYLCASSSGLAVTQETQYFGPGTRLLVL.

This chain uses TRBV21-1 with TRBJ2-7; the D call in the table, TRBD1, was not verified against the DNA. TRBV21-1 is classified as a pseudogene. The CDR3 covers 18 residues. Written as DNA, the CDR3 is TGTGCCAGCGTTCCCAAGGGACACGCTGCGGCTGGAGACTACGAGCAGTACTTC. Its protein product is CASVPKGHAAAGDYEQYF.

For the CDR3, the DNA is TGTGCCAGCTCACAACCGGACAGCCAGAACTATGGCTACACCTTC. Amino acid sequence: CASSQPDSQNYGYTF. The chain recombines TRBV18 with TRBJ1-2; a weak D match, TRBD1 (6 bases). Germline CDR1 reads KGHSH; CDR2 reads LQKENI. Trimming took off 4 bases at V and 2 bases at J, with 14 bases between the two ends. The CDR3 is 15 residues long.

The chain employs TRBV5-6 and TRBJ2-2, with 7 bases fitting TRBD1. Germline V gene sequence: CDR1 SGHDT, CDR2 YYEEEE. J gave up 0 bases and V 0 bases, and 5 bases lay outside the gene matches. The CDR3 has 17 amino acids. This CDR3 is CASSLGATGTNTGELFF. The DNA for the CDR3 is TGTGCCAGCAGCTTGGGCGCGACAGGGACGAACACCGGGGAGCTGTTTTTT.

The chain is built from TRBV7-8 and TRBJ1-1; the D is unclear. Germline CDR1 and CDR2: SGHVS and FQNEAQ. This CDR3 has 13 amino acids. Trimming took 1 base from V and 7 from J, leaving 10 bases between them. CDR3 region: CASSLGARSEAFF. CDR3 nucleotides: TGTGCCAGCAGCTTAGGTGCGAGGAGTGAAGCTTTCTTT. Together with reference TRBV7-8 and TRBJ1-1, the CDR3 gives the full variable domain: GAGVSQSPRYKVAKRGQDVALRCDPISGHVSLFWYQQALGQGPEFLTYFQNEAQLDKSGLPSDRFFAERPEGSVSTLKIQRTQQEDSAVYLCASSLGARSEAFFGQGTRLTVV.

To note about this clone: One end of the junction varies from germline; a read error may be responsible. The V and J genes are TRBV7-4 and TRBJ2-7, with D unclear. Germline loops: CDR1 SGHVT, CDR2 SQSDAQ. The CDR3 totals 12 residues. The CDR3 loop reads CASTGVISGLDF. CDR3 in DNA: TGTGCCAGCACCGGAGTTATCTCGGGTTTGGACTTC.